This T cell receptor beta chain originates from a study of blood T cell repertoires in COVID-19. Looking at the study overall: Researchers got acute and convalescent COVID-19 samples from the United States, Italy and Spain. T cells, B-cell-depleted T cells, or PBMCs supplied cDNA or gDNA.

V lost 0 bases and J lost 7; bases outside the gene matches: 18. CDR3 size: 20 residues. Germline lookup yields CDR1 LNHNV and CDR2 YYDKDF (reference sequence). Original processing methods: Amplification of reference gene primers was used by the study to estimate nucleated cell counts. Sequencing was performed with immunoSEQ multiplex PCR; in TCRdb, only in-frame clones are kept and a portion is missing. V and J calls and clone size are those listed in that table; D and trimming were worked out from the DNA. The sample has about 64,000 clones; roughly 93% are singletons. The clonotype was recovered from a human donor in a cohort sampled during active COVID-19. The gene calls are TRBV15 and TRBJ2-1; TRBD1 agrees at 10 bases. The sequencing input was peripheral blood. The CDR3 is CATSRDGLVGRQGAENEQFF. Written as DNA, the CDR3 is TGTGCCACCAGCAGAGATGGTCTGGTGGGTCGACAGGGGGCAGAGAATGAGCAGTTCTTC.